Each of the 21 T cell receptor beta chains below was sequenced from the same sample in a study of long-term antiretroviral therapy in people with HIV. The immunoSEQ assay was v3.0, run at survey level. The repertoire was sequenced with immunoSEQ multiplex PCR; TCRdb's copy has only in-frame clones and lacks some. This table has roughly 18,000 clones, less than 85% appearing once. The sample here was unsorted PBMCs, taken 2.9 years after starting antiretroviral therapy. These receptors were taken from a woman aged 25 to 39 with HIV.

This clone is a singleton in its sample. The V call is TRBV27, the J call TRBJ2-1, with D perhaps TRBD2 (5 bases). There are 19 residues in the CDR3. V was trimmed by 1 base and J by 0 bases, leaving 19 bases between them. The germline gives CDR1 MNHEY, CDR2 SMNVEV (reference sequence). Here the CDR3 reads CASSLYPFSWGDSYNEQFF. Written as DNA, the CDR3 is TGTGCCAGCAGTTTATATCCTTTTTCATGGGGAGACTCCTACAATGAGCAGTTCTTC.

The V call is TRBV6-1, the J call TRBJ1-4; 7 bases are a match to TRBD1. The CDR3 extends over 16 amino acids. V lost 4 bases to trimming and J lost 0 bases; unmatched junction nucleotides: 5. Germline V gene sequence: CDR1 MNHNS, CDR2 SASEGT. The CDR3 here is CASSARGGPTNEKLFF. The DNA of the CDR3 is TGTGCCAGCAGTGCCAGAGGGGGCCCAACTAATGAAAAACTGTTTTTT.

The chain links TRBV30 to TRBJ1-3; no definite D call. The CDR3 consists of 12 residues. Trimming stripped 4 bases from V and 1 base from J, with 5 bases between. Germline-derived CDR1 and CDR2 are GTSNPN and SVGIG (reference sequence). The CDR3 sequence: CAWKGSGNTIYF. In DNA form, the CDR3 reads TGTGCCTGGAAAGGTTCTGGAAACACCATATATTTT.

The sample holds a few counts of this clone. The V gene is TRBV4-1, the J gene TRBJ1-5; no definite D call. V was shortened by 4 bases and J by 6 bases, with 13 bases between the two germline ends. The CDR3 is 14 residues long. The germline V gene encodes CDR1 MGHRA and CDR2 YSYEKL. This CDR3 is CASSPEGTVQPQHF. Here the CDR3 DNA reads TGCGCCAGCAGCCCAGAGGGTACAGTTCAGCCCCAGCATTTT.

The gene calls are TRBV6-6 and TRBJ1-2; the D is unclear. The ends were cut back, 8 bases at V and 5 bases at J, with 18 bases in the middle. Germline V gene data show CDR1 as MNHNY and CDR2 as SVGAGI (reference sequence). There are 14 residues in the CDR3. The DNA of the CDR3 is TGTGCCAGCGGCCCCGGCGGAGCTCTATATGGCTACACCTTC. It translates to CASGPGGALYGYTF.

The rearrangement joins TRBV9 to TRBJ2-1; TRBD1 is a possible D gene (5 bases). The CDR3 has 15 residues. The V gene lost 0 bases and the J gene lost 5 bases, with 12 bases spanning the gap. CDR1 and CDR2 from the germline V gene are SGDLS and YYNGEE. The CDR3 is CASSVGQGPNNEQFF. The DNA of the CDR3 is TGTGCCAGCAGCGTAGGTCAGGGCCCGAACAATGAGCAGTTCTTC.

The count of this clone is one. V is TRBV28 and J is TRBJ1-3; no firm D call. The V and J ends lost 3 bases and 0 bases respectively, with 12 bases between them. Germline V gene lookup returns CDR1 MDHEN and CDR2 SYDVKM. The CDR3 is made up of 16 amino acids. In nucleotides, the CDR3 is TGTGCCAGCAGTTTTGGGAAATCGTCCTCTGGAAACACCATATATTTT. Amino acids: CASSFGKSSSGNTIYF.

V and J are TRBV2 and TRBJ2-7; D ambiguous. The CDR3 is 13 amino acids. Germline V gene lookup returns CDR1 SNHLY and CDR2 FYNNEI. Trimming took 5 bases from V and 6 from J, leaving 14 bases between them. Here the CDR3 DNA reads TGTGCCAGCAGTTCCTCCACGGTCCCCGAGCAGTACTTC. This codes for CASSSSTVPEQYF.

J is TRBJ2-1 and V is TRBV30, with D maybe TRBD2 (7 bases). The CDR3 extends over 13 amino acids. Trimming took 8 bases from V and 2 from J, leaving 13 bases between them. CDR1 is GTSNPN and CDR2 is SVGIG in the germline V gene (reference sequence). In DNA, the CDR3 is TGTGCCGGGGGGGCTGGAGCCTACAATGAGCAGTTCTTC. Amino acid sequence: CAGGAGAYNEQFF. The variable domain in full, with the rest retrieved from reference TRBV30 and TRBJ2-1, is SQTIHQWPATLVQPVGSPLSLECTVEGTSNPNLYWYRQAAGRGLQLLFYSVGIGQISSEVPQNLSASRPQDRQFILSSKKLLLSDSGFYLCAGGAGAYNEQFFGPGTRLTVL.

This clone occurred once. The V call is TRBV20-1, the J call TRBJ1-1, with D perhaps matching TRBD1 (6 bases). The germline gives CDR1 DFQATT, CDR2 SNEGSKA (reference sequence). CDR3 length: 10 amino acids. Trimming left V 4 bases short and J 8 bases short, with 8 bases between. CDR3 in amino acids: CSAIRGEAFF. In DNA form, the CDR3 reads TGCAGTGCTATCAGGGGCGAAGCTTTCTTT.

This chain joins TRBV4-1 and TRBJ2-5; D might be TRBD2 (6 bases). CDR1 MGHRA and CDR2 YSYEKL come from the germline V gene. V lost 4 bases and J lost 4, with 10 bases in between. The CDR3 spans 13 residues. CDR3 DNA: TGCGCCAGCAGCCTAGGGAGGAGAGAGACCCAGTACTTC. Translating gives CASSLGRRETQYF.

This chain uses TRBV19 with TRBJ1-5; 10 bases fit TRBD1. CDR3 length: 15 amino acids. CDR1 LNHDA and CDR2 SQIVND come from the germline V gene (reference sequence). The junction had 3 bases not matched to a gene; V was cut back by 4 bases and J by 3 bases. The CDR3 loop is CASSKGTGDNQPQHF. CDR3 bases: TGTGCCAGTAGTAAGGGGACAGGGGACAATCAGCCCCAGCATTTT.

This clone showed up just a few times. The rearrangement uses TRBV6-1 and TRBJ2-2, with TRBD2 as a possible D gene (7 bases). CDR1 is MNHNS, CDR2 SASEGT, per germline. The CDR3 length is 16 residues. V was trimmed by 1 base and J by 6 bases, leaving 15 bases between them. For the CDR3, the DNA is TGTGCCAGCAGTGAAGAGAGGGGGGGGCGGTCCGGGGAGCTGTTTTTT. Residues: CASSEERGGRSGELFF.

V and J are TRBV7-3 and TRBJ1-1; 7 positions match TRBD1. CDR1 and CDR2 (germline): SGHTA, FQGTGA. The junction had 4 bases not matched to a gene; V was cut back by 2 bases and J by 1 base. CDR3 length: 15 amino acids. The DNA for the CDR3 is TGTGCCAGCAGCTTAGTAGGGGGCGGGAACACTGAAGCTTTCTTT. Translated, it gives CASSLVGGGNTEAFF.

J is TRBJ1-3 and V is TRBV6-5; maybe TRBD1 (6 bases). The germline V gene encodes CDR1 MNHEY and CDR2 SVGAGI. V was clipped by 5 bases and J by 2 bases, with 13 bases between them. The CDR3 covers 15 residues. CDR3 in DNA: TGTGCCAGCAGTGGGGTTGGGGGCACTGGAAACACCATATATTTT. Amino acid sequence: CASSGVGGTGNTIYF.

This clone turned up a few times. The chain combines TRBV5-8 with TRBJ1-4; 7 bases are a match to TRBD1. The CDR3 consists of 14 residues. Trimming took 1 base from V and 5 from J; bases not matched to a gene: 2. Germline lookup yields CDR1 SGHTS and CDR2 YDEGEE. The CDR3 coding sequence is TGTGCCAGCAGCTTGCGGGACAGAAATGAAAAACTGTTTTTT. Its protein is CASSLRDRNEKLFF. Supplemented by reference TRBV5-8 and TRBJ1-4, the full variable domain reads EAGVTQSPTHLIKTRGQQATLRCSPISGHTSVYWYQQALGLGLQFLLWYDEGEERNRGNFPPRFSGRQFPNYSSELNVNALELEDSALYLCASSLRDRNEKLFFGSGTQLSVL.

The CDR3 coding sequence is TGTGCCAGCAGCTTAGCGGGACGGAGTAATGAAAAACTGTTTTTT. Its protein is CASSLAGRSNEKLFF. This chain connects TRBV11-2 to TRBJ1-4, with D possibly matching TRBD1 (5 bases). Germline V gives CDR1 SGHAT, CDR2 FQNNGV. The CDR3 has 15 residues. With 1 base removed from V and 4 bases from J, the gap between germline ends came to 10 bases.

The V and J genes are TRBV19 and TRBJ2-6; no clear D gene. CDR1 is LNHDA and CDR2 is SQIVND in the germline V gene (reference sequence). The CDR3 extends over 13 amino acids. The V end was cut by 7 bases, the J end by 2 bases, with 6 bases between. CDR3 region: CASTPAGANVLTF. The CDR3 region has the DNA TGTGCCAGTACCCCTGCTGGGGCCAACGTCCTGACTTTC.

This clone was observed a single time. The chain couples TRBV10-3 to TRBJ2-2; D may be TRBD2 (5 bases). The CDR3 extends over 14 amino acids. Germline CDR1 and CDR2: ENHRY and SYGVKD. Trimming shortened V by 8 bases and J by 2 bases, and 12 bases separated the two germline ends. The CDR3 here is CAIGENANTGELFF. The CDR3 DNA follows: TGTGCCATCGGGGAGAATGCAAACACCGGGGAGCTGTTTTTT.

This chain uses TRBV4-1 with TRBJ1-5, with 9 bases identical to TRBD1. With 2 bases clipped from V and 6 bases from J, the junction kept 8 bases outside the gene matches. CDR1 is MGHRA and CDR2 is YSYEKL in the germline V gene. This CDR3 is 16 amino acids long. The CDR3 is CASSQTGQGWSQPQHF. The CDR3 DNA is TGCGCCAGCAGCCAAACGGGACAGGGCTGGAGTCAGCCCCAGCATTTT.

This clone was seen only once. CDR3 nucleotide sequence: TGTGCCAGTGCGGGCGTGGGGCTGGGCAATGAGCAGTTCTTC. This codes for CASAGVGLGNEQFF. The chain has TRBV2 and TRBJ2-1; possibly TRBD1 or TRBD2 for D (5 bases each). V was trimmed by 9 bases and J by 6 bases, leaving 18 bases between them. Germline CDR1 reads SNHLY; CDR2 reads FYNNEI. The CDR3 length is 14 residues.